The rows below give T cell receptor beta chains drawn from one sample of a study of post-analysis software for immune sequencing data. From the PCR reads, TCRdb called clonotypes with MiXCR, one entry per CDR3 protein. The sample carries about 200,000 distinct CDR3 sequences, around 30% recorded once. The sequencing input was blood. These receptors all stem from a girl under 18 with multiple sclerosis. Both conserved end residues are part of each CDR3. Each record gives: J gene, D gene, clone size, V gene, CDR3 DNA, CDR3 protein. The D gene is left open where the match is weak. Only part of the rows carry a size: once, few, many, or a class if the clone is expanded.

J: TRBJ2-3; D: TRBD1; size: few; V: TRBV29-1; DNA: TGCGGCGCCCTGGACAGGCCCACAGATACGCAGTATTTT; CDR3: CGALDRPTDTQYF
J: TRBJ2-6; D: NA; size: NA; V: TRBV29-1; DNA: TGCAGCGTCGCACCCGTGCCGAGGGGTCCTGGGGCCAACGTCCTGACTTTC; CDR3: CSVAPVPRGPGANVLTF
J: TRBJ2-6; D: NA; size: many; V: TRBV20-1; DNA: TGCAGTTTCGGCAGAGGCTCTGGGGCCAACGTCCTGACTTTC; CDR3: CSFGRGSGANVLTF
J: TRBJ2-7; D: NA; size: few; V: TRBV28; DNA: TGTGCCAGCAGTTTAGTTTTGTTGGGGGGACAGAAGTACGAGCAGTACTTC; CDR3: CASSLVLLGGQKYEQYF
J: TRBJ2-5; D: NA; size: many; V: TRBV7-2; DNA: TGTGCCAGCAAAAGACTTCAGTCGGAGACCCAGTACTTC; CDR3: CASKRLQSETQYF
J: TRBJ2-1; D: TRBD2; size: NA; V: TRBV14; DNA: TGTGCCAGCAGCCGTAGCGGGAAAAGCTCCTACAATGAGCAGTTCTTC; CDR3: CASSRSGKSSYNEQFF
J: TRBJ1-5; D: NA; size: few; V: TRBV20-1; DNA: TGCAGTGCTAGAGGAGGCTCAGCTAATCAGCCCCAGCATTTT; CDR3: CSARGGSANQPQHF
J: TRBJ2-5; D: TRBD2; size: NA; V: TRBV13; DNA: TGTGCCAGCAGCCTCAGTGCTAGCGGGGGGAGGGAGACCCAGTACTTC; CDR3: CASSLSASGGRETQYF
J: TRBJ2-7; D: NA; size: many; V: TRBV28; DNA: TGTGCCAGCAGTTTACCCTTCTTCGAGCAGTACTTC; CDR3: CASSLPFFEQYF
J: TRBJ2-1; D: NA; size: few; V: TRBV15; DNA: TGTGCCACCAGCAGCCCTTCAGAGACAGGAGGCTCCTACAATGAGCAGTTCTTC; CDR3: CATSSPSETGGSYNEQFF
J: TRBJ2-5; D: NA; size: medium-sized; V: TRBV20-1; DNA: TGCAGTGTCCTAGCCGACAGGAAAGAGACCCAGTACTTC; CDR3: CSVLADRKETQYF
J: TRBJ2-5; D: NA; size: many; V: TRBV20-1; DNA: TGCAGTGCTGCCTACAGGGAAGCAGAGACCCAGTACTTC; CDR3: CSAAYREAETQYF
J: TRBJ2-1; D: TRBD2; size: NA; V: TRBV13; DNA: TGTGCCAGCAGCTTTGGGCCGGGACTAGCGGGGGACAATGAGCAGTTCTTC; CDR3: CASSFGPGLAGDNEQFF